The 25 T cell receptor beta chains presented below share a single source sample, sequenced in a study of T cell responses to AZD1222 COVID-19 vaccine. Sequencing was performed with immunoSEQ multiplex PCR; in TCRdb, only in-frame clones are kept and a portion is missing. The profile shows 210,000 or so clones, more than 85% of them singletons. Sequencing used peripheral blood, obtained on day 0 of MenACWY control vaccination. These receptors were collected from an adult in good health.

Comments on this clone: Other DNA variants within this sample encode the same CDR3. The gene calls are TRBV12-3 or TRBV12-4 and TRBJ2-7, with TRBD2 as a possible D gene (6 bases). The V gene lost 2 bases and the J gene lost 1 base, with 6 bases spanning the gap. The CDR3 length is 13 residues. The CDR3 DNA follows: TGTGCCAGCAGTTTACGGGGGTCCTACGAGCAGTACTTC. This encodes CASSLRGSYEQYF.

CDR3 DNA sequence: TGTGCCAGCAGCGTAGCCCCGCCCTCTGGGGCCAACGTCCTGACTTTC. Translated, it gives CASSVAPPSGANVLTF. The chain recombines TRBV9 with TRBJ2-6; no firm D call. Trimming took 0 bases from V and 0 from J, leaving 7 bases between them. CDR1 SGDLS and CDR2 YYNGEE come from the germline V gene. This CDR3 contains 16 residues. Full variable domain (remainder filled in from reference TRBV9 and TRBJ2-6): DSGVTQTPKHLITATGQRVTLRCSPRSGDLSVYWYQQSLDQGLQFLIQYYNGEERAKGNILERFSAQQFPDLHSELNLSSLELGDSALYFCASSVAPPSGANVLTFGAGSRLTVL.

This rearrangement joins TRBV28 to TRBJ1-4, with D possibly TRBD1 on 5 matching bases. CDR3 length equals 14 residues. Trimming took off 4 bases at V and 4 bases at J, with 10 bases between the two ends. CDR1 and CDR2 (germline): MDHEN, SYDVKM. CDR3 in amino acids: CASSSQGINEKLFF. The CDR3 nucleotides read TGTGCCAGCAGTTCCCAGGGAATTAATGAAAAACTGTTTTTT.

The chain links TRBV28 to TRBJ1-2; no clear D. Trimming took off 6 bases at V and 4 bases at J, with 15 bases between the two ends. This CDR3 comprises 14 residues. Germline CDR1 and CDR2: MDHEN and SYDVKM. This CDR3 reads CASRTGSHSYGYTF. Written as DNA, the CDR3 is TGTGCCAGCAGAACGGGCAGCCATTCCTATGGCTACACCTTC.

In this sample, this clone turned up once. The chain's CDR3 is CASRKGARSTEAFF. CDR3 bases: TGTGCCAGCAGAAAGGGGGCGCGGAGCACTGAAGCTTTCTTT. J is TRBJ1-1 and V is TRBV5-8; 7 bases fit TRBD1. Germline-derived CDR1 and CDR2 are SGHTS and YDEGEE. This CDR3 has 14 residues. Trimming removed 5 bases from V and 4 bases from J; junction bases left unmatched: 8.

The rearrangement uses TRBV5-1 and TRBJ1-4; D unresolved. The CDR3 covers 17 residues. Trimming removed 4 bases from V and 0 bases from J, with 16 bases in between. Germline assignment: CDR1 SGHRS and CDR2 YFSETQ. As DNA, the CDR3 is TGCGCCAGCAGCACCCAGGCCGTACTTGCAACTAATGAAAAACTGTTTTTT. This gives the protein CASSTQAVLATNEKLFF.

The chain recombines TRBV28 with TRBJ2-2; TRBD1 might be the D (6 bases). Trimming left V 5 bases short and J 4 bases short, with 20 bases between. The CDR3 is made up of 17 amino acids. Germline V gene sequence: CDR1 MDHEN, CDR2 SYDVKM. Here the CDR3 DNA reads TGTGCCAGCAGTCAACGTAACAGGGTTCGGAGCACCGGGGAGCTGTTTTTT. It codes for CASSQRNRVRSTGELFF.

The chain combines TRBV12-3 or TRBV12-4 with TRBJ1-2; no definite D call. The CDR3 is 12 residues long. V dropped 2 bases and J dropped 6 bases, with 7 bases sitting between them. The CDR3 DNA follows: TGTGCCAGCAGTTTAAACTGGGATGGCTACACCTTC. It codes for CASSLNWDGYTF.

The chain joins TRBV7-9 to TRBJ1-1; D gene unclear. V dropped 2 bases and J dropped 3 bases, with 4 bases sitting between them. Germline CDR1 reads SEHNR; CDR2 reads FQNEAQ (reference sequence). The CDR3 has 12 amino acids. Here the CDR3 reads CASSLRHTEAFF. CDR3 bases: TGTGCCAGCAGCTTACGGCACACTGAAGCTTTCTTT.

This rearrangement joins TRBV7-2 to TRBJ1-4, with TRBD1 matching over 7 bases. The CDR3 length is 15 residues. Trimming at V came to 3 bases and at J to 0 bases, leaving 1 base not matched to a gene. The germline V gene has CDR1 SGHTA and CDR2 FQGNSA. The CDR3 DNA reads TGTGCCAGCAGCTTCGACAGGGCAACTAATGAAAAACTGTTTTTT. Amino acid sequence: CASSFDRATNEKLFF.

The chain carries TRBV20-1 and TRBJ2-7; 7 positions match TRBD2. V trimming: 3 bases; J trimming: 1 base; junction bases outside the gene matches: 6. The CDR3 extends over 14 amino acids. The germline CDR1 and CDR2 sequences are DFQATT and SNEGSKA (reference sequence). CDR3 residues: CSASRGVGSYEQYF. The CDR3 coding sequence is TGCAGTGCTAGTCGGGGGGTGGGATCCTACGAGCAGTACTTC.

The chain couples TRBV5-4 to TRBJ1-1; D gene ambiguous. The V gene's germline CDR1 is SGHNT and CDR2 YYREEE (reference sequence). The germline V and J ends were trimmed by 0 bases and 1 base, with 7 bases remaining between them. There are 14 residues in the CDR3. This chain's CDR3 is CASSLGHANTEAFF. CDR3 sequence (DNA): TGTGCCAGCAGCTTGGGGCACGCGAACACTGAAGCTTTCTTT.

The chain recombines TRBV19 with TRBJ1-6; 12 nucleotides match TRBD1. V lost 7 bases, J lost 6 bases, and 7 bases stayed unmatched. This CDR3 is built from 16 residues. Germline values: CDR1 LNHDA, CDR2 SQIVND (reference sequence). The CDR3 bases are TGTGCCAGTAAACGGGACAGGGGGCGGGGTAATTCACCCCTCCACTTT. It encodes CASKRDRGRGNSPLHF.

The chain has TRBV29-1 and TRBJ1-5; 7 positions agree with TRBD1. CDR1 and CDR2 from the germline V gene are SQVTM and ANQGSEA. Trimming took 6 bases from V and 5 from J; bases not matched to a gene: 7. CDR3 length equals 13 residues. The CDR3 reads CSVGQDLDQPQHF. The CDR3 nucleotides read TGCAGCGTCGGACAGGACCTCGATCAGCCCCAGCATTTT.

The chain couples TRBV7-2 to TRBJ1-6; D call uncertain. Germline V gene sequence: CDR1 SGHTA, CDR2 FQGNSA. V lost 2 bases to trimming and J lost 6 bases, with 11 bases between them. This CDR3 is 15 amino acids long. This CDR3 is CASSLSRTGNSPLHF. CDR3 bases: TGTGCCAGCAGCTTATCCCGGACGGGTAATTCACCCCTCCACTTT.

The CDR3 sequence is CASSPGGAVDTQYF. The CDR3 nucleotides are TGTGCCAGCAGCCCCGGGGGGGCCGTAGATACGCAGTATTTT. V gene TRBV7-9 combines with J gene TRBJ2-3; 8 bases are shared with TRBD2. Germline values: CDR1 SEHNR, CDR2 FQNEAQ (reference sequence). This CDR3 has 14 residues. Germline trimming cut 5 bases from V and 5 bases from J; bases unmatched to any gene: 6.

The rearrangement joins TRBV5-1 to TRBJ2-7, with D perhaps TRBD2 (6 bases). Germline CDR1 and CDR2: SGHRS and YFSETQ. V shed 3 bases and J shed 1 base, with 11 bases lying between them. The CDR3 covers 14 residues. The DNA of the CDR3 is TGCGCCAGCAGCTGGGGGGTAGGATCCTACGAGCAGTACTTC. Its translation: CASSWGVGSYEQYF. Full variable domain (rest looked up from reference TRBV5-1 and TRBJ2-7): KAGVTQTPRYLIKTRGQQVTLSCSPISGHRSVSWYQQTPGQGLQFLFEYFSETQRNKGNFPGRFSGRQFSNSRSEMNVSTLELGDSALYLCASSWGVGSYEQYFGPGTRLTVT.

The chain uses TRBV19 and TRBJ2-1, with D perhaps given as TRBD1 or TRBD2 (5 bases each). Looked up from germline, CDR1 is LNHDA and CDR2 is SQIVND (reference sequence). Trimming cost V 8 bases and J 6 bases, with 11 bases left between them. The CDR3 has 12 amino acids. DNA for the CDR3: TGTGCCAGTTTGGGACGGATCAATGAGCAGTTCTTC. Translating it yields CASLGRINEQFF.

V gene TRBV15 combines with J gene TRBJ2-3; D gene uncertain. V lost 4 bases and J lost 2, with 10 bases in between. CDR3 length: 14 residues. Germline V gene lookup returns CDR1 LNHNV and CDR2 YYDKDF (reference sequence). The CDR3 is CATSTWPSTDTQYF. DNA of the CDR3: TGTGCCACCAGCACCTGGCCTTCCACAGATACGCAGTATTTT. The full variable domain, rest sourced from reference TRBV15 and TRBJ2-3, is DAMVIQNPRYQVTQFGKPVTLSCSQTLNHNVMYWYQQKSSQAPKLLFHYYDKDFNNEADTPDNFQSRRPNTSFCFLDIRSPGLGDTAMYLCATSTWPSTDTQYFGPGTRLTVL.

The chain uses TRBV28 and TRBJ1-2; unclear D gene. Germline CDR1 is MDHEN and CDR2 is SYDVKM. V lost 7 bases to trimming and J lost 0 bases, with 12 bases between them. The CDR3 loop spans 14 amino acids. The CDR3 sequence: CASIEGPSNYGYTF. Written as DNA, the CDR3 is TGTGCCAGCATTGAAGGGCCGTCTAACTATGGCTACACCTTC.

This chain links TRBV7-9 with TRBJ2-7, with no clear D. The CDR3 spans 13 residues. Germline CDR1 SEHNR, CDR2 FQNEAQ (reference sequence). Trimming stripped 4 bases from V and 3 bases from J, with 10 bases between. The CDR3: CASSSASRYEQYF. CDR3 sequence (DNA): TGTGCCAGCAGCTCGGCCAGCCGCTACGAGCAGTACTTC.

The rearrangement joins TRBV3-1 (or the pseudogene TRBV3-2) to TRBJ1-1; possibly TRBD1 for D (5 bases). Trimming took 4 bases from V and 6 from J, leaving 15 bases between them. Germline CDR1 LGHDT, CDR2 YNNKEL (reference sequence). The CDR3 runs 14 residues. CDR3 protein: CASSPRQGSAEAFF. Written as DNA, the CDR3 is TGTGCCAGCAGCCCGAGGCAGGGTTCGGCTGAAGCTTTCTTT.

V is TRBV2 and J is TRBJ2-7; D not resolved. The CDR3 sequence is 15 residues long. The germline V gene encodes CDR1 SNHLY and CDR2 FYNNEI. Deletions cut 0 bases from V and 2 bases from J, with 11 bases between. The CDR3 protein is CASSEAPRTAYEQYF. CDR3 nucleotides: TGTGCCAGCAGTGAAGCTCCCCGAACGGCCTACGAGCAGTACTTC.

This chain links TRBV6-5 with TRBJ1-2, with 11 bases that match TRBD1. The V segment lost 10 bases and the J segment 8 bases; nucleotides outside the gene matches: 9. The CDR3 is 13 residues long. Germline-derived CDR1 and CDR2 are MNHEY and SVGAGI. The CDR3 is CATWTGGAGGYTF. As DNA, the CDR3 is TGTGCCACCTGGACAGGGGGCGCTGGGGGCTACACCTTC.

The gene calls are TRBV19 and TRBJ2-2; TRBD1 aligns across 7 bases. CDR1 and CDR2 (germline): LNHDA, SQIVND (reference sequence). The CDR3 is made up of 12 amino acids. V dropped 6 bases and J dropped 6; count of bases not matched to a gene: 1. This CDR3 reads CASRDRPGELFF. The CDR3 bases are TGTGCCAGTAGGGACAGGCCCGGGGAGCTGTTTTTT.